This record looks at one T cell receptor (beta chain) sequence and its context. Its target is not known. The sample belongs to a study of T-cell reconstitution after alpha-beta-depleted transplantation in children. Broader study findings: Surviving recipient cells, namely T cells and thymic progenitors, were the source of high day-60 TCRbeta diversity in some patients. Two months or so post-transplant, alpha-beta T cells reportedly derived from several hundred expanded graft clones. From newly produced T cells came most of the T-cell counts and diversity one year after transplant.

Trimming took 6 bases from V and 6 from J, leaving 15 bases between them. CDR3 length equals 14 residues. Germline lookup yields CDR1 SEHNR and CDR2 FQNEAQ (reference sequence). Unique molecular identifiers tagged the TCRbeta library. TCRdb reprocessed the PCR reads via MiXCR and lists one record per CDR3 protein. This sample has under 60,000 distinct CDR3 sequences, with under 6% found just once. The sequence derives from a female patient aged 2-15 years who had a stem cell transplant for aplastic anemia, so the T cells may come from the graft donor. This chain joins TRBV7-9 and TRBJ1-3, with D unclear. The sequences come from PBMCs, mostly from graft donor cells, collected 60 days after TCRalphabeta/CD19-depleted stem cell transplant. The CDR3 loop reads CASRKLTLQNTIYF. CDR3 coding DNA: TGTGCCAGCAGGAAATTGACCCTCCAAAACACCATATATTTT.